The 20 T cell receptor beta chains presented below share a single source sample, sequenced in a study of T cell responses to AZD1222 COVID-19 vaccine. Repertoires were generated with immunoSEQ multiplex PCR, while TCRdb's copy carries only in-frame clones and drops some. The sample consists of 100,000 to 150,000 clones, 85% to 90% of them appearing once. Sequencing was performed on peripheral blood, taken on day 0 of AZD1222 vaccination. The receptors here all came from an adult in good health.

The chain employs TRBV24-1 and TRBJ2-3; TRBD2 matches 16 bases. With 10 bases clipped from V and 4 bases from J, the junction kept 7 bases outside the gene matches. This CDR3 has 16 residues. Germline assignment: CDR1 KGHDR and CDR2 SFDVKD. The CDR3 sequence is CATGTSGRAGADTQYF. In DNA form, the CDR3 reads TGTGCCACAGGGACTAGCGGGAGGGCCGGCGCAGATACGCAGTATTTT.

This clone showed up just a few times. The gene calls are TRBV7-2 and TRBJ1-2, with D perhaps TRBD1 (5 bases). The CDR3 contains 16 residues. Trimming removed 4 bases from V and 8 bases from J, with 23 bases in between. Germline assignment: CDR1 SGHTA and CDR2 FQGNSA. The CDR3 nucleotides are TGTGCCAGCAGCTCAATATCAAGGGGACTAAGGTTGGGCTACACCTTC. This sequence encodes CASSSISRGLRLGYTF.

This clone was found once. This chain connects TRBV5-6 to TRBJ2-7; D not resolved. Germline lookup yields CDR1 SGHDT and CDR2 YYEEEE. The CDR3 has 14 residues. Trimming stripped 7 bases from V and 3 bases from J, with 17 bases between. DNA for the CDR3: TGTGCCAGCTCCCCTGGCGGCCAGTTCTACGAGCAGTACTTC. This sequence encodes CASSPGGQFYEQYF. Supplemented by reference TRBV5-6 and TRBJ2-7, the full variable domain reads DAGVTQSPTHLIKTRGQQVTLRCSPKSGHDTVSWYQQALGQGPQFIFQYYEEEERQRGNFPDRFSGHQFPNYSSELNVNALLLGDSALYLCASSPGGQFYEQYFGPGTRLTVT.

The chain is built from TRBV15 and TRBJ1-2; D uncertain. CDR1 and CDR2 from the germline V gene are LNHNV and YYDKDF (reference sequence). Deletions cut 8 bases from V and 2 bases from J, with 15 bases between. CDR3 length: 14 residues. The CDR3 DNA reads as TGTGCCACCGGCCCTGGCGGGTCAAACTATGGCTACACCTTC. Encoded protein: CATGPGGSNYGYTF.

The chain combines TRBV5-1 with TRBJ1-1, with TRBD1 as a possible D gene (5 bases). V gave up 5 bases and J gave up 2 bases, with 13 bases separating them. The CDR3 extends over 14 amino acids. Per germline, CDR1 SGHRS and CDR2 YFSETQ. In DNA form, the CDR3 reads TGCGCCAGCAGGCGGGGGGACCCTAACACTGAAGCTTTCTTT. Translated, it gives CASRRGDPNTEAFF.

This chain uses TRBV28 with TRBJ2-4; D might be TRBD2 (7 bases). The V gene's germline CDR1 is MDHEN and CDR2 SYDVKM. Trimming took off 7 bases at V and 0 bases at J, with 19 bases between the two ends. The CDR3 has 17 residues. CDR3 bases: TGTGCCAGCACCTCACCAGGGGAGGGTGCAGCCAAAAACATTCAGTACTTC. Its protein product is CASTSPGEGAAKNIQYF.

This clone was observed a handful of times. The V call is TRBV2, the J call TRBJ2-1, with D unclear. There are 10 residues in the CDR3. V lost 5 bases to trimming and J lost 9 bases, with 5 bases between them. Germline V gene lookup returns CDR1 SNHLY and CDR2 FYNNEI. The CDR3 DNA reads as TGTGCCAGCAGTATTATTGAGCAGTTCTTC. It codes for CASSIIEQFF.

The chain carries TRBV27 and TRBJ2-7; 8 nucleotides match TRBD1. This CDR3 region has 16 residues. The germline V gene encodes CDR1 MNHEY and CDR2 SMNVEV (reference sequence). J gave up 2 bases and V 6 bases, and 12 bases lay outside the gene matches. CDR3 in amino acids: CASSRPSRTGTYEQYF. The CDR3 DNA sequence: TGTGCCAGCAGCCGACCCAGCCGGACAGGGACCTACGAGCAGTACTTC.

The chain uses TRBV4-1 and TRBJ2-2, with D unclear. Trimming removed 4 bases from V and 4 bases from J, with 7 bases in between. Germline V gene data show CDR1 as MGHRA and CDR2 as YSYEKL. This CDR3 comprises 13 residues. The CDR3 loop reads CASSRLGTGELFF. As DNA, the CDR3 is TGCGCCAGCAGCCGCCTAGGCACCGGGGAGCTGTTTTTT.

This clone has just a few counts. CDR3 protein: CASGPGQGNEQYF. Here the CDR3 DNA reads TGTGCCAGCGGACCGGGACAGGGCAACGAGCAGTACTTC. V gene TRBV27 combines with J gene TRBJ2-7, with 9 bases aligning to TRBD1. Unmatched junction bases numbered 7, after V lost 8 bases and J lost 5 bases. CDR1 is MNHEY, CDR2 SMNVEV, per germline (reference sequence). This CDR3 region has 13 residues.

The table lists this clone with a count of one. The chain couples TRBV4-1 to TRBJ2-7, with 12 bases identical to TRBD1. CDR1 and CDR2 from the germline V gene are MGHRA and YSYEKL. V shed 3 bases and J 1 base; nucleotides not matched to a gene: 16. The CDR3 has 20 residues. The CDR3 bases are TGCGCCAGCAGCCAGGCCCCGGGACAGGGGGCCACTAGCGCGTCCTACGAGCAGTACTTC. It is translated as CASSQAPGQGATSASYEQYF.

The chain combines TRBV7-3 with TRBJ1-2, with D tentatively TRBD1 (6 bases). V was cut by 3 bases and J by 7 bases, with 12 bases left in between. Germline-derived CDR1 and CDR2 are SGHTA and FQGTGA. The CDR3 is 13 residues long. This chain's CDR3 is CASSFQQGVGYTF. CDR3 bases: TGTGCCAGCAGCTTCCAACAGGGTGTTGGCTACACCTTC. The complete variable domain, with remaining parts taken from reference TRBV7-3 and TRBJ1-2, reads GAGVSQTPSNKVTEKGKYVELRCDPISGHTALYWYRQSLGQGPEFLIYFQGTGAADDSGLPNDRFFAVRPEGSVSTLKIQRTERGDSAVYLCASSFQQGVGYTFGSGTRLTVV.

This clone was seen once. Here the CDR3 reads CASSPAGGGTGELFF. The CDR3 coding sequence is TGTGCCAGCAGCCCAGCGGGGGGAGGCACCGGGGAGCTGTTTTTT. The gene calls are TRBV6-5 and TRBJ2-2; TRBD2 matches at 9 bases. The CDR3 runs 15 residues. After removal of 6 bases from V and 4 bases from J, the junction contained 6 bases not matched to a gene. The V gene's germline CDR1 is MNHEY and CDR2 SVGAGI.

V is TRBV9 and J is TRBJ2-7, with 7 bases that match TRBD1. Germline lookup yields CDR1 SGDLS and CDR2 YYNGEE. V gave up 2 bases and J gave up 1 base; unmatched junction bases: 3. This CDR3 is built from 14 residues. This CDR3 is CASSVQGDSYEQYF. The DNA of the CDR3 is TGTGCCAGCAGCGTCCAGGGGGATTCCTACGAGCAGTACTTC.

This clone was recorded a few times. V and J are TRBV4-2 and TRBJ2-2; 12 bases agree with TRBD1. The CDR3 extends over 16 amino acids. Germline CDR1 reads LGHNA; CDR2 reads YNFKEQ. V was pared by 4 bases and J by 8 bases, with 8 bases of the junction left unmatched. CDR3: CASSPWGQGASGELFF. CDR3 bases: TGTGCCAGCAGCCCCTGGGGACAGGGGGCATCGGGGGAGCTGTTTTTT.

The V and J genes are TRBV15 and TRBJ1-1; D may be TRBD1 (5 bases). This CDR3 contains 16 residues. Trimming took off 5 bases at V and 1 base at J, with 17 bases between the two ends. Germline CDR1 LNHNV, CDR2 YYDKDF (reference sequence). The CDR3 nucleotides are TGTGCCACCAGCGTCGGGGCAGGGAATGCGAACACTGAAGCTTTCTTT. This encodes CATSVGAGNANTEAFF.

V and J are TRBV19 and TRBJ2-6; D uncertain. This CDR3 spans 14 amino acids. The germline gives CDR1 LNHDA, CDR2 SQIVND (reference sequence). The ends were cut back, 6 bases at V and 5 bases at J, with 11 bases in the middle. CDR3 DNA: TGTGCCAGTAGGACTCCGGTTAGGGCCAACGTCCTGACTTTC. Protein product: CASRTPVRANVLTF.

The chain recombines TRBV19 with TRBJ2-2; D possibly corresponds to TRBD2 (5 bases). There are 14 residues in the CDR3. CDR1 and CDR2 (germline): LNHDA, SQIVND (reference sequence). Trimming removed 5 bases at V and 2 bases at J, with 9 bases between. CDR3 amino acids: CASSRESNTGELFF. Here the CDR3 DNA reads TGTGCCAGTAGTCGGGAATCCAACACCGGGGAGCTGTTTTTT.

J is TRBJ1-3 and V is TRBV5-1; D is uncertain. This CDR3 contains 16 residues. Germline assignment: CDR1 SGHRS and CDR2 YFSETQ. Trimming took off 0 bases at V and 1 base at J, with 11 bases between the two ends. Here the CDR3 DNA reads TGCGCCAGCAGCTTGGGTCCAACTGATTCTGGAAACACCATATATTTT. It is translated as CASSLGPTDSGNTIYF.

The chain uses TRBV27 and TRBJ2-2; 8 bases align to TRBD2. The V segment lost 2 bases and the J segment 7 bases; nucleotides outside the gene matches: 6. In germline, CDR1 is MNHEY, CDR2 SMNVEV (reference sequence). The CDR3 is 15 residues long. The CDR3 nucleotides are TGTGCCAGCAGTTTAACGAGCGGGAGTGGCGGGGAGCTGTTTTTT. Protein: CASSLTSGSGGELFF.